This T cell receptor (beta chain) is drawn from a study of PD-L1 blockade in urothelial cancer. Study background: Most patients, about 85% of the roughly 29, were males with bladder-origin cancer. Once treatment had started, blood was analyzed at 3 weeks (second dose) and again at 6 weeks.

The time point is: peripheral blood 6 weeks after treatment start. The CDR3 has 15 amino acids. The ends were cut back, 7 bases at V and 3 bases at J, with 18 bases in the middle. Germline V lookup: CDR1 LNHDA, CDR2 SQIVND (reference sequence). Templates that were synthetic TCR analogs were spiked into each PCR. Libraries were prepared by immunoSEQ multiplex PCR; TCRdb keeps only in-frame clonotypes and omits some of them. The table lists roughly 45,000 clones, 70% to 90% of them singletons, with approximately 8.8% in the top ten. The receptor was isolated from a man in his sixties or seventies with urothelial cancer. Source: PBMCs, taken around atezolizumab (anti-PD-L1) treatment. The V and J genes are TRBV19 and TRBJ1-1; no reliable D call. CDR3 sequence: CASKEAGLGDTEAFF. The CDR3 bases are TGTGCCAGTAAAGAGGCAGGCCTCGGGGACACTGAAGCTTTCTTT.